Here is one T cell receptor (beta chain) with its context. Its specificity is unknown. Only in-frame clones appear in the TCRdb table, and some are missing; sequencing was by immunoSEQ multiplex PCR. The table lists thousands of clones, 66% of them singletons. The data derive from a study of coeliac disease. As for the study in general: Disease groups: newly diagnosed active, refractory type I, gluten-free-diet controlled. Findings and caveats of the study: Active celiac intraepithelial and lamina propria samples had lower TRB and TRG clonality than control samples. TRB repertoires were largely private, with most amino acid sequences found in only one sample.

This sequence originates from a man aged 50 or older with active celiac disease. The sequenced material came from lamina propria lymphocytes from the gut.

The CDR3 protein is CASTVSGGNTGELFF. The DNA of the CDR3 is TGTGCCAGCACCGTTAGCGGGGGAAACACCGGGGAGCTGTTTTTT. The chain combines TRBV7-3 with TRBJ2-2; TRBD2 matches at 9 bases. The CDR3 sequence is 15 residues long. Germline V gives CDR1 SGHTA, CDR2 FQGTGA. With 7 bases clipped from V and 2 bases from J, the junction kept 5 bases outside the gene matches.